The 32 T cell receptor beta chains presented below share a single source sample, sequenced in a study of cytomegalovirus exposure and HLA in healthy donors. PCR was performed using 60 Vbeta and 13 Jbeta primers. Clones were sequenced by immunoSEQ multiplex PCR, and TCRdb holds only the in-frame ones, with some missing. This sample carries 150,000 to 200,000 clones, roughly 84% of them seen once, and the ten largest clones take over 2.5%. The sequenced material came from PBMCs. These receptors all stem from a woman aged 50 to 65 in good health and CMV-seropositive.

This sequence joins TRBV2 and TRBJ1-2; weak D call: TRBD1 (6 bases). Germline V gives CDR1 SNHLY, CDR2 FYNNEI. V shed 3 bases and J shed 5 bases, with 10 bases lying between them. This CDR3 region has 13 residues. The CDR3 here is CASSDRGFYGYTF. The CDR3 DNA follows: TGTGCCAGCAGTGACAGGGGTTTTTATGGCTACACCTTC.

V gene TRBV6-5 combines with J gene TRBJ2-5; 7 nucleotides agree with TRBD2. Germline assignment: CDR1 MNHEY and CDR2 SVGAGI. The V gene end was trimmed by 7 bases and the J gene end by 1 base; junction bases not matched to a gene: 9. The CDR3 runs to 15 residues. The CDR3 sequence: CASNVGGGFQETQYF. The CDR3 nucleotides read TGTGCCAGCAACGTGGGCGGGGGTTTCCAAGAGACCCAGTACTTC.

The chain combines TRBV5-5 with TRBJ1-1; no clear D. The germline gives CDR1 SGHKS, CDR2 YYEKEE (reference sequence). V was cut by 0 bases and J by 4 bases, with 4 bases left in between. The CDR3 is 12 residues long. In DNA form, the CDR3 reads TGTGCCAGCAGCTTGGCCGTCACTGAAGCTTTCTTT. The encoded protein is CASSLAVTEAFF.

This rearrangement joins TRBV6-5 to TRBJ2-3; maybe TRBD1 (5 bases). In germline, CDR1 is MNHEY, CDR2 SVGAGI. The CDR3 consists of 14 residues. The germline V and J ends were trimmed by 6 bases and 8 bases, with 18 bases remaining between them. The CDR3 coding sequence is TGTGCCAGCAGACTAAGTCCGGCTAGGGGTACGCAGTATTTT. Translating gives CASRLSPARGTQYF.

The V call is TRBV4-1, the J call TRBJ2-1, with D perhaps matching TRBD1 (5 bases). Germline values: CDR1 MGHRA, CDR2 YSYEKL. The V and J ends lost 6 bases and 0 bases respectively, with 12 bases between them. This CDR3 is built from 15 residues. The CDR3 here is CASSSRQGSYNEQFF. CDR3 in DNA: TGCGCCAGCAGTAGTAGGCAGGGCTCCTACAATGAGCAGTTCTTC.

This chain joins TRBV9 and TRBJ1-6; D call uncertain. The CDR3 is 15 residues long. Trimming pared 3 bases from V and 6 bases from J, leaving 13 bases between. Germline V lookup: CDR1 SGDLS, CDR2 YYNGEE. CDR3 bases: TGTGCCAGCAGCGCCCTGGACGGGATTAATTCACCCCTCCACTTT. Encoded protein: CASSALDGINSPLHF.

CDR3 DNA: TGTGCCAGCGATCTCGCGGGGGCCTACGAGCAGTACTTC. It translates to CASDLAGAYEQYF. This chain uses TRBV2 with TRBJ2-7; TRBD2 matches 7 bases. Trimming removed 8 bases from V and 2 bases from J; junction bases left unmatched: 6. Germline-derived CDR1 and CDR2 are SNHLY and FYNNEI. This CDR3 is 13 amino acids long.

The chain combines TRBV5-1 with TRBJ2-5, with TRBD2 matching over 13 bases. The CDR3 is 16 residues long. V shed 4 bases and J 4 bases; nucleotides not matched to a gene: 7. Looked up from germline, CDR1 is SGHRS and CDR2 is YFSETQ. CDR3 protein: CASSETSGGRGETQYF. CDR3 nucleotides: TGCGCCAGCAGCGAGACTAGCGGGGGGAGGGGAGAGACCCAGTACTTC.

This chain joins TRBV19 and TRBJ2-4, with D possibly matching TRBD1 (6 bases). CDR1 LNHDA and CDR2 SQIVND come from the germline V gene (reference sequence). The CDR3 totals 16 residues. Trimming cost V 5 bases and J 0 bases, with 14 bases left between them. The CDR3 spells CASSPEGHLAKNIQYF. The CDR3 DNA reads TGTGCCAGTAGTCCAGAGGGACACCTAGCCAAAAACATTCAGTACTTC.

The chain employs TRBV5-4 and TRBJ1-2; TRBD1 agrees at 10 bases. Per germline, CDR1 SGHNT and CDR2 YYREEE (reference sequence). Trimming at V came to 3 bases and at J to 5 bases, leaving 7 bases not matched to a gene. The CDR3 totals 15 residues. The CDR3 spells CASSSRTGGGYGYTF. The CDR3 region has the DNA TGTGCCAGCAGCTCTCGGACAGGGGGAGGATATGGCTACACCTTC.

The V gene is TRBV6-9, the J gene TRBJ2-5, with 7 nucleotides matching TRBD2. The CDR3 has 17 residues. Germline trimming cut 3 bases from V and 2 bases from J; bases unmatched to any gene: 12. Germline CDR1 is MNHGY and CDR2 is SVAAGI. The CDR3 sequence: CASSYLSSAGSQETQYF. CDR3 DNA sequence: TGTGCCAGCAGTTACTTATCTTCAGCGGGGAGTCAAGAGACCCAGTACTTC.

The chain links TRBV4-2 to TRBJ1-6, with TRBD1 matching 8 bases. The CDR3 is 17 amino acids. V shed 0 bases and J 5 bases; nucleotides not matched to a gene: 6. Germline V gene sequence: CDR1 LGHNA, CDR2 YNFKEQ. This CDR3 is CASSQEGAGGNNSPLHF. CDR3 DNA sequence: TGTGCCAGCAGCCAAGAGGGGGCAGGGGGCAATAATTCACCCCTCCACTTT.

V is TRBV4-3 and J is TRBJ2-5; a weak D match, TRBD2 (5 bases). V was pared by 0 bases and J by 5 bases, with 10 bases between. The V gene's germline CDR1 is LGHNA and CDR2 YSLEER. This CDR3 contains 14 residues. This chain's CDR3 is CASSQDRGIETQYF. CDR3 sequence (DNA): TGCGCCAGCAGCCAAGATCGAGGGATCGAGACCCAGTACTTC.

The sample holds a few counts of this clone. J is TRBJ2-2 and V is TRBV5-4; 7 positions agree with TRBD2. Trimming at V came to 4 bases and at J to 3 bases, leaving 3 bases not matched to a gene. Germline V lookup: CDR1 SGHNT, CDR2 YYREEE (reference sequence). The CDR3 runs 14 residues. The CDR3 loop is CASSGSGHTGELFF. Written as DNA, the CDR3 is TGTGCCAGCAGCGGTAGCGGGCACACCGGGGAGCTGTTTTTT.

The chain employs TRBV7-9 and TRBJ1-1; D gene ambiguous. Germline CDR1 is SEHNR and CDR2 is FQNEAQ (reference sequence). This CDR3 spans 13 amino acids. With 4 bases removed from V and 12 bases from J, the gap between germline ends came to 18 bases. Here the CDR3 reads CASSSTVLQFPFF. The CDR3 DNA reads TGTGCCAGCAGCTCAACAGTTCTGCAGTTCCCTTTCTTT.

The CDR3 is CASRLQGVMETQYF. CDR3 DNA sequence: TGTGCAAGTCGCTTGCAGGGGGTGATGGAGACCCAGTACTTC. The V gene is TRBV12-2, the J gene TRBJ2-5; the table's D call of TRBD1 was not tested on the DNA. TRBV12-2 is described as a pseudogene. The CDR3 is 14 residues long.

The V call is TRBV4-2, the J call TRBJ1-1; D is perhaps TRBD1 (5 bases). V lost 4 bases, J lost 0 bases, and 9 bases lay in between. CDR1 is LGHNA, CDR2 YNFKEQ, per germline. The CDR3 totals 14 residues. The CDR3 spells CASSPQQVNTEAFF. The CDR3 coding sequence is TGTGCCAGCAGCCCCCAACAGGTGAACACTGAAGCTTTCTTT.

The chain links TRBV12-5 to TRBJ1-2; TRBD1 is a possible D gene (6 bases). Germline CDR1 LGHNT, CDR2 FRNRAP. This CDR3 region has 17 residues. Trimming took off 0 bases at V and 5 bases at J, with 19 bases between the two ends. The CDR3: CASGLVSGGPRGYGYTF. The CDR3 nucleotides are TGTGCTAGTGGTTTGGTGTCGGGGGGGCCCCGGGGTTATGGCTACACCTTC.

The chain employs TRBV6-5 and TRBJ1-3, with a possible D match to TRBD1 (6 bases). Trimming removed 7 bases from V and 1 base from J, with 11 bases in between. This CDR3 spans 14 amino acids. Germline V gene sequence: CDR1 MNHEY, CDR2 SVGAGI. The CDR3 DNA reads TGTGCCAGCAAGGGAGGGGGATCTGGAAACACCATATATTTT. This translates into CASKGGGSGNTIYF.

In its sample, this clone was seen once. The genes are TRBV6-6 and TRBJ2-5, with 11 bases fitting TRBD1. Germline CDR1 reads MNHNY; CDR2 reads SVGAGI (reference sequence). This CDR3 is 14 amino acids long. The V segment lost 7 bases and the J segment 9 bases; nucleotides outside the gene matches: 10. The CDR3 sequence: CASTHPGQGASQYF. Written as DNA, the CDR3 is TGTGCCAGCACCCACCCCGGACAGGGGGCGTCCCAGTACTTC.

The rearrangement links TRBV18 to TRBJ1-4; D may be TRBD1 (5 bases). This CDR3 contains 15 residues. V lost 4 bases to trimming and J lost 1 base, with 10 bases between them. Germline-derived CDR1 and CDR2 are KGHSH and LQKENI. The CDR3 coding sequence is TGTGCCAGCTCACTAATAGGGGAAACTAATGAAAAACTGTTTTTT. The encoded protein is CASSLIGETNEKLFF.

The gene calls are TRBV6-5 and TRBJ2-7, with D possibly matching TRBD1 (5 bases). Germline CDR1 and CDR2: MNHEY and SVGAGI. V was clipped by 5 bases and J by 6 bases, with 11 bases between them. This CDR3 contains 12 residues. The DNA of the CDR3 is TGTGCCAGCAGTAGAGACAGCTTCGAGCAGTACTTC. It specifies CASSRDSFEQYF.

This chain uses TRBV28 with TRBJ2-1; 8 positions match TRBD2. Germline V gives CDR1 MDHEN, CDR2 SYDVKM. The junction had 3 bases not matched to a gene; V was cut back by 2 bases and J by 3 bases. The CDR3 has 15 residues. CDR3 bases: TGTGCCAGCAGTTTAACCAGCGGGGGCTACAATGAGCAGTTCTTC. It encodes CASSLTSGGYNEQFF. Filled out from reference TRBV28 and TRBJ2-1, the complete variable domain reads DVKVTQSSRYLVKRTGEKVFLECVQDMDHENMFWYRQDPGLGLRLIYFSYDVKMKEKGDIPEGYSVSREKKERFSLILESASTNQTSMYLCASSLTSGGYNEQFFGPGTRLTVL.

The chain uses TRBV7-9 and TRBJ1-2, with D perhaps matching TRBD1 (6 bases). The CDR3 consists of 12 residues. Germline V gene sequence: CDR1 SEHNR, CDR2 FQNEAQ (reference sequence). Trimming took off 1 base at V and 7 bases at J, with 7 bases between the two ends. CDR3 coding DNA: TGTGCCAGCAGCTTAGAAGGGGGTGGCTACACCTTC. It translates to CASSLEGGGYTF.

This chain connects TRBV7-9 to TRBJ1-1; tentative D call: TRBD1 (6 bases). CDR1 SEHNR and CDR2 FQNEAQ come from the germline V gene (reference sequence). The CDR3 is made up of 16 amino acids. V was trimmed by 0 bases and J by 6 bases, leaving 17 bases between them. In DNA, the CDR3 is TGTGCCAGCAGCTTAGCTGGGGCAGGGGCAGGCGCTGAAGCTTTCTTT. This encodes CASSLAGAGAGAEAFF.

The chain couples TRBV7-2 to TRBJ1-5; D perhaps matches TRBD1 (5 bases). This CDR3 spans 13 amino acids. V lost 5 bases, J lost 4 bases, and 9 bases lay in between. The V gene's germline CDR1 is SGHTA and CDR2 FQGNSA. The CDR3 protein is CASSTQENQPQHF. The CDR3 DNA reads TGTGCCAGCAGCACACAGGAGAATCAGCCCCAGCATTTT.

The chain has TRBV5-1 and TRBJ1-2, with D tentatively TRBD1 (5 bases). Germline loops: CDR1 SGHRS, CDR2 YFSETQ. The CDR3 has 16 amino acids. Trimming cost V 0 bases and J 2 bases, with 14 bases left between them. The CDR3 sequence is CASSLAPQGKNYGYTF. The CDR3 nucleotides are TGCGCCAGCAGCTTGGCCCCCCAGGGCAAGAACTATGGCTACACCTTC.

This clone was seen a handful of times. The V and J genes are TRBV18 and TRBJ1-4; 7 bases line up with TRBD1. Trimming at V came to 4 bases and at J to 7 bases, leaving 6 bases not matched to a gene. This CDR3 is 14 amino acids long. Germline assignment: CDR1 KGHSH and CDR2 LQKENI. The CDR3: CASSQGAVGEKLFF. The CDR3 nucleotides are TGTGCCAGCTCACAGGGGGCGGTCGGTGAAAAACTGTTTTTT.

The J gene is TRBJ1-5, the V gene TRBV30, with D tentatively TRBD1 (5 bases). CDR1 is GTSNPN and CDR2 is SVGIG in the germline V gene (reference sequence). V lost 0 bases and J lost 4, with 10 bases in between. CDR3 length: 14 residues. This CDR3 reads CAWSVQAGNQPQHF. CDR3 bases: TGTGCCTGGAGTGTACAGGCGGGAAATCAGCCCCAGCATTTT.

This chain connects TRBV19 to TRBJ2-5; 10 bases are a match to TRBD2. Germline V gene lookup returns CDR1 LNHDA and CDR2 SQIVND (reference sequence). Trimming took 6 bases from V and 4 from J; bases not matched to a gene: 8. The CDR3 is 15 residues long. The DNA of the CDR3 is TGTGCCAGTAGGTCTAGCGGGGGCGGAGGAGAGACCCAGTACTTC. This sequence encodes CASRSSGGGGETQYF.

The chain links TRBV4-2 to TRBJ2-7; 9 bases fit TRBD1. V shed 2 bases, J shed 5 bases, and the junction held 7 bases outside the gene matches. This CDR3 has 15 residues. Germline V gives CDR1 LGHNA, CDR2 YNFKEQ. The CDR3 spells CASSQTSTGGNEQYF. CDR3 bases: TGTGCCAGCAGCCAAACTTCTACAGGGGGCAACGAGCAGTACTTC.

This clone was seen only once. This chain uses TRBV6-5 with TRBJ2-5, with 9 bases that match TRBD1. The CDR3 runs to 14 residues. V was clipped by 2 bases and J by 5 bases; unmatched bases: 3. Germline V lookup: CDR1 MNHEY, CDR2 SVGAGI. The CDR3 DNA reads TGTGCCAGCAGTTACCGCGGACAGGGGGAGACCCAGTACTTC. This sequence encodes CASSYRGQGETQYF.